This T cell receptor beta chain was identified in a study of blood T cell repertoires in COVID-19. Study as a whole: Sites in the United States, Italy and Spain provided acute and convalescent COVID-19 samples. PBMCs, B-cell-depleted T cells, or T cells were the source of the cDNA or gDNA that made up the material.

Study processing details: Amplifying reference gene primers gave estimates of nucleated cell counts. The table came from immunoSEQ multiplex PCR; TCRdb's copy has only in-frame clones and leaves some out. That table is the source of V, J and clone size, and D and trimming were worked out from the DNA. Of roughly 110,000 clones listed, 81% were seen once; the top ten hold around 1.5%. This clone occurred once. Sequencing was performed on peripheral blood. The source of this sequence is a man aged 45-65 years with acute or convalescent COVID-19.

In DNA, the CDR3 is TGTGCCAGCAGCATAGGGACTTTCGAAGCCGAGCAGTACGTC. Its protein product is CASSIGTFEAEQYV. The chain links TRBV2 to TRBJ2-7; D possibly corresponds to TRBD2 (6 bases). The germline V gene has CDR1 SNHLY and CDR2 FYNNEI. V was cut by 6 bases and J by 6 bases, with 18 bases left in between. The CDR3 length is 14 residues.